The 22 T cell receptor beta chains in this list originate from one sample, sequenced in a study of blood T cell repertoires in COVID-19 (dated by TCRdb to 2019 to 2021). The method behind the library was the immunoSEQ multiplex PCR assay. TCRdb carries this immuneACCESS record with in-frame sequences only. Its versions omit some clonotypes, under half of them owing to an unresolved V gene in the studies checked, with the rest unexplained. In all, the sample holds 250,000 to 350,000 clones, and about 88% of those were seen once. Together, the top ten hold roughly an eighth of the sample. Sequenced material: peripheral blood. Every receptor here comes from an older woman with acute or convalescent COVID-19.

The V and J genes are TRBV30 and TRBJ1-1, with D unresolved. The CDR3 is 13 residues long. V was cut by 8 bases and J by 4 bases, with 17 bases left in between. Germline CDR1 and CDR2: GTSNPN and SVGIG (reference sequence). The CDR3 DNA is TGTGCCGGTGACCTCGGGTTCCGCACTGAAGCTTTCTTT. Translated, it gives CAGDLGFRTEAFF.

The J gene is TRBJ2-7, the V gene TRBV14; 10 bases agree with TRBD2. Looked up from germline, CDR1 is SGHDN and CDR2 is FVKESK. CDR3 length: 15 amino acids. Losses at the gene ends were 3 bases for V and 1 base for J; bases not matched to a gene: 3. Here the CDR3 reads CASSQLAGVSYEQYF. CDR3 DNA sequence: TGTGCCAGCAGCCAGCTAGCGGGAGTATCCTACGAGCAGTACTTC.

This chain connects TRBV3-1 (or the pseudogene TRBV3-2) to TRBJ2-2, with 13 bases lining up with TRBD2. The germline CDR1 and CDR2 sequences are LGHDT and YNNKEL (reference sequence). CDR3 size: 18 residues. V lost 1 base, J lost 3 bases, and 5 bases stayed unmatched. The CDR3 reads CASSQVRTSGGYTGELFF. The CDR3 coding sequence is TGTGCCAGCAGCCAAGTACGGACTAGCGGGGGCTACACCGGGGAGCTGTTTTTT.

The chain is built from TRBV5-6 and TRBJ2-1; a weak D match, TRBD2 (6 bases). Germline values: CDR1 SGHDT, CDR2 YYEEEE. V lost 2 bases to trimming and J lost 8 bases, with 14 bases between them. The CDR3 has 14 residues. The DNA for the CDR3 is TGTGCCAGCAGCTTATCGGGGGTTATCGATGAGCAGTTCTTC. This encodes CASSLSGVIDEQFF.

The chain combines TRBV5-5 with TRBJ2-7; possibly TRBD2 for D (5 bases). This CDR3 contains 14 residues. CDR1 is SGHKS, CDR2 YYEKEE, per germline (reference sequence). V lost 4 bases and J lost 1, with 12 bases in between. This CDR3 reads CASSPSGISYEQYF. In DNA, the CDR3 is TGTGCCAGCAGCCCATCCGGGATTTCCTACGAGCAGTACTTC.

This chain joins TRBV19 and TRBJ1-1, with a tentative D call TRBD1 (5 bases). V was clipped by 4 bases and J by 3 bases, with 9 bases between them. The CDR3 extends over 13 amino acids. The germline CDR1 and CDR2 sequences are LNHDA and SQIVND (reference sequence). This chain's CDR3 is CASSTRQYTEAFF. The CDR3 DNA reads as TGTGCCAGTAGTACCCGACAGTACACTGAAGCTTTCTTT. Supplemented by reference TRBV19 and TRBJ1-1, the full variable domain reads DGGITQSPKYLFRKEGQNVTLSCEQNLNHDAMYWYRQDPGQGLRLIYYSQIVNDFQKGDIAEGYSVSREKKESFPLTVTSAQKNPTAFYLCASSTRQYTEAFFGQGTRLTVV.

The rearrangement uses TRBV18 and TRBJ1-1, with D unresolved. Germline assignment: CDR1 KGHSH and CDR2 LQKENI. The CDR3 totals 15 residues. The ends were cut back, 5 bases at V and 2 bases at J, with 15 bases in the middle. The CDR3 region is CASSSYSGVNTEAFF. The CDR3, as DNA: TGTGCCAGCTCATCGTACAGCGGGGTAAACACTGAAGCTTTCTTT.

V is TRBV9 and J is TRBJ1-3; 9 bases match TRBD1. V gave up 0 bases and J gave up 6 bases; unmatched junction bases: 7. CDR1 is SGDLS, CDR2 YYNGEE, per germline. The CDR3 length is 16 residues. Here the CDR3 reads CASSVAGQGLVNTIYF. DNA for the CDR3: TGTGCCAGCAGCGTAGCGGGACAGGGTTTGGTAAACACCATATATTTT.

The rearrangement links TRBV11-2 to TRBJ1-1; D remains ambiguous. Germline loops: CDR1 SGHAT, CDR2 FQNNGV. CDR3 length: 14 amino acids. V shed 1 base and J shed 1 base, with 7 bases lying between them. The chain's CDR3 is CASSLGVRNTEAFF. CDR3 in DNA: TGTGCCAGCAGCTTAGGAGTAAGGAACACTGAAGCTTTCTTT. Full variable domain (remainder filled in from reference TRBV11-2 and TRBJ1-1): EAGVAQSPRYKIIEKRQSVAFWCNPISGHATLYWYQQILGQGPKLLIQFQNNGVVDDSQLPKDRFSAERLKGVDSTLKIQPAKLEDSAVYLCASSLGVRNTEAFFGQGTRLTVV.

The genes are TRBV29-1 and TRBJ1-4, with 8 bases fitting TRBD1. The V gene end was trimmed by 8 bases and the J gene end by 7 bases; junction bases not matched to a gene: 6. CDR3 length equals 12 residues. Germline V lookup: CDR1 SQVTM, CDR2 ANQGSEA. CDR3 region: CSYQGAGEKLFF. In DNA form, the CDR3 reads TGCAGCTATCAGGGGGCCGGTGAAAAACTGTTTTTT.

This clone was counted a single time. This chain uses TRBV5-6 with TRBJ2-2; TRBD1 is a possible D gene (6 bases). CDR1 is SGHDT, CDR2 YYEEEE, per germline. The V gene lost 6 bases and the J gene lost 4 bases, with 10 bases spanning the gap. The CDR3 length is 13 residues. CDR3 nucleotide sequence: TGTGCCAGCAACAGGGTGGTCACCGGGGAGCTGTTTTTT. Its protein product is CASNRVVTGELFF.

This CDR3 is CASSPTSGGYNEQFF. CDR3 DNA: TGTGCCAGCAGCCCTACTAGCGGGGGGTACAATGAGCAGTTCTTC. The rearrangement links TRBV9 to TRBJ2-1; TRBD2 matches 12 bases. CDR3 length: 15 amino acids. The germline CDR1 and CDR2 sequences are SGDLS and YYNGEE. V lost 4 bases and J lost 4; bases outside the gene matches: 3.

This sequence joins TRBV7-8 and TRBJ2-1; D is unclear. Germline CDR1 is SGHVS and CDR2 is FQNEAQ. The CDR3 totals 15 residues. Trimming shortened V by 6 bases and J by 0 bases, and 12 bases separated the two germline ends. In DNA form, the CDR3 reads TGTGCCAGCAGTATAACCACGAGCTCCTACAATGAGCAGTTCTTC. As protein: CASSITTSSYNEQFF.

The V and J genes are TRBV28 and TRBJ1-5; tentative D call: TRBD1 (5 bases). This CDR3 contains 13 residues. CDR1 is MDHEN, CDR2 SYDVKM, per germline. The V end was cut by 5 bases, the J end by 5 bases, with 10 bases between. CDR3 sequence (DNA): TGTGCCAGCAGTCTGTGGGGGGATCAGCCCCAGCATTTT. Amino acids: CASSLWGDQPQHF.

The chain couples TRBV19 to TRBJ2-2; tentative D call: TRBD1 (6 bases). The length of the CDR3 is 13 residues. The germline V and J ends were trimmed by 4 bases and 6 bases, with 9 bases remaining between them. Germline-derived CDR1 and CDR2 are LNHDA and SQIVND (reference sequence). The CDR3 coding sequence is TGTGCCAGTAGTACAGGGGCTGCCGGGGAGCTGTTTTTT. As protein: CASSTGAAGELFF. Using reference TRBV19 and TRBJ2-2 for the parts outside the CDR3, the full variable domain is DGGITQSPKYLFRKEGQNVTLSCEQNLNHDAMYWYRQDPGQGLRLIYYSQIVNDFQKGDIAEGYSVSREKKESFPLTVTSAQKNPTAFYLCASSTGAAGELFFGEGSRLTVL.

This chain connects TRBV6-9 to TRBJ2-1, with D tentatively TRBD2 (6 bases). CDR3 size: 14 residues. Per germline, CDR1 MNHGY and CDR2 SVAAGI. V lost 2 bases and J 8 bases, leaving 13 bases between the germline ends. Here the CDR3 reads CASSYTFGSHEQFF. CDR3 in DNA: TGTGCCAGCAGTTATACTTTCGGGAGCCATGAGCAGTTCTTC.

This clone has just one count. This chain uses TRBV27 with TRBJ2-7, with D possibly TRBD1 on 5 matching bases. The CDR3 has 15 amino acids. V was cut by 6 bases and J by 2 bases, with 17 bases left in between. Germline loops: CDR1 MNHEY, CDR2 SMNVEV (reference sequence). The CDR3 here is CASRPTQTATYEQYF. In DNA form, the CDR3 reads TGTGCCAGCAGACCAACTCAGACAGCGACCTACGAGCAGTACTTC.

J is TRBJ1-1 and V is TRBV20-1, with TRBD1 matching over 10 bases. Germline V CDR1 and CDR2: DFQATT, SNEGSKA (reference sequence). The CDR3 is 11 amino acids. For the CDR3, the DNA is TGCAGCGGGGACAGGGGCACTGAAGCTTTCTTT. Its protein product is CSGDRGTEAFF.

The rearrangement joins TRBV28 to TRBJ1-6, with 9 bases fitting TRBD1. This CDR3 is built from 16 residues. The V gene end was trimmed by 7 bases and the J gene end by 3 bases; junction bases not matched to a gene: 7. Germline loops: CDR1 MDHEN, CDR2 SYDVKM. DNA of the CDR3: TGTGCCAGCACCCTGGGACAGGGAGGCTATAATTCACCCCTCCACTTT. It is translated as CASTLGQGGYNSPLHF.

The chain employs TRBV4-1 and TRBJ2-1; TRBD1 aligns across 9 bases. Looked up from germline, CDR1 is MGHRA and CDR2 is YSYEKL. The CDR3 loop spans 15 amino acids. The V and J ends lost 4 bases and 8 bases, in that order; junction bases with no gene match: 9. The CDR3 nucleotides are TGCGCCAGCAGCCGGTCCGGGACAGGGCACGATGAGCAGTTCTTC. Translated: CASSRSGTGHDEQFF.

The chain links TRBV7-2 to TRBJ1-2, with D perhaps matching TRBD1 (6 bases). CDR1 and CDR2 (germline): SGHTA, FQGNSA. V dropped 5 bases and J dropped 4 bases, with 14 bases sitting between them. The CDR3 length is 14 residues. CDR3: CASSPDRSSYGYTF. In DNA form, the CDR3 reads TGTGCCAGCAGCCCAGACAGGTCCTCCTATGGCTACACCTTC.

This clone came up once. The chain combines TRBV7-2 with TRBJ2-3; TRBD2 matches 8 bases. Trimming removed 4 bases from V and 0 bases from J; junction bases left unmatched: 9. CDR3 length: 17 amino acids. The germline V gene encodes CDR1 SGHTA and CDR2 FQGNSA. DNA of the CDR3: TGTGCCAGCAGCTCCGCGGGGGGCCCAGGGAGCACAGATACGCAGTATTTT. It encodes CASSSAGGPGSTDTQYF.